Listed below are T cell receptor beta chains from one sample, sequenced in a study of blood T cell repertoires in COVID-19. TCRdb's copy holds only in-frame clones and misses some; the assay was immunoSEQ multiplex PCR. The profile covers fewer than 150,000 clones, with nearly 90% appearing a single time and 3.8% taken by the ten largest. The sample consisted of peripheral blood. The receptor source for this set is a woman aged 55-69 years with COVID-19, enrolled during active disease. The CDR3 runs from the conserved cysteine through the conserved F or W. D genes are given only for firm matches. Expanded clones are given a class, and other clones once, few, many or no size at all.

clone_size | j_call | cdr3_length | v_call | d_call | cdr3_nt | cdr3_aa
NA | TRBJ2-2 | 17 | TRBV3-1/TRBV3-2 | TRBD2 | TGTGCCAGCAGCCAAGATTGTCTAGCGGGGAGCACCGGGGAGCTGTTTTTT | CASSQDCLAGSTGELFF
NA | TRBJ1-1 | 14 | TRBV5-1 | TRBD1 | TGCGCCAGCAGCTCGACAGGGGCGGGAACTGAAGCTTTCTTT | CASSSTGAGTEAFF
NA | TRBJ2-7 | 15 | TRBV11-1 | TRBD2 | TGTGCCAGCAGCCATAGCGGGAGGTACTCCTACGAGCAGTACTTC | CASSHSGRYSYEQYF
few | TRBJ1-4 | 14 | TRBV7-8 | NA | TGTGCCAGCAGCTTCGGGACAACTAATGAAAAACTGTTTTTT | CASSFGTTNEKLFF
NA | TRBJ1-5 | 15 | TRBV19 | TRBD1 | TGTGCCAGTAGTAAACAGGGGGTAGGCAATCAGCCCCAGCATTTT | CASSKQGVGNQPQHF
NA | TRBJ1-6 | 14 | TRBV19 | TRBD1 | TGTGCCAGTAAATGGGACAGACAGAATTCACCCCTCCACTTT | CASKWDRQNSPLHF
NA | TRBJ2-7 | 13 | TRBV9 | NA | TGTGCCAGCAGCGCCCTACAGGGTTACGAGCAGTACTTC | CASSALQGYEQYF
NA | TRBJ1-5 | 13 | TRBV24-1 | NA | TGTGCCACCGGCGGGGCCGGCGATGGGCCCCAGCATTTT | CATGGAGDGPQHF
NA | TRBJ1-1 | 18 | TRBV7-2 | TRBD1 | TGTGCCAGCAGCTACGATACTCCATACAGGGGGATGAACACTGAAGCTTTCTTT | CASSYDTPYRGMNTEAFF
NA | TRBJ1-5 | 13 | TRBV11-2 | NA | TGTGCCAGCAGCCCCCTCCCCAATCAGCCCCAGCATTTT | CASSPLPNQPQHF
few | TRBJ2-7 | 15 | TRBV2 | NA | TGTGCCAGCCTTTCCGCCAGGGTAAAGGGGTACGAGCAGTACTTC | CASLSARVKGYEQYF
NA | TRBJ2-7 | 14 | TRBV2 | NA | TGTGCCAGAAGGACTGGACTTTTCTCCTACGAGCAGTACTTC | CARRTGLFSYEQYF
NA | TRBJ1-2 | 14 | TRBV6-5 | TRBD1 | TGTGCCAGCAGTTCCACAGGGGGTATCGATGGCTACACCTTC | CASSSTGGIDGYTF
NA | TRBJ1-5 | 14 | TRBV12-1 | NA | TGTGCCAGCAGCCCTTACAGGGGACATCAGCCCCAGCATTTT | CASSPYRGHQPQHF
NA | TRBJ1-4 | 15 | TRBV27 | NA | TGTGCCACCAGAGGGGGGGGTTCAACTAATGAAAAACTGTTTTTT | CATRGGGSTNEKLFF
NA | TRBJ1-5 | 18 | TRBV28 | NA | TGTGCCAGCAACCCGAGCCATACTAGTGCACTCTTCAATCAGCCCCAGCATTTT | CASNPSHTSALFNQPQHF
NA | TRBJ2-6 | 19 | TRBV19 | NA | TGTGCCAGTAGCCCCCAGGGGCAGGGGCCAGGAGGTGGGGCCAACGTCCTGACTTTC | CASSPQGQGPGGGANVLTF
few | TRBJ1-1 | 16 | TRBV6-5 | TRBD1 | TGTGCCAGCAGTTACCGGAAGACAGGGGGGAACACTGAAGCTTTCTTT | CASSYRKTGGNTEAFF
NA | TRBJ2-5 | 15 | TRBV7-6 | TRBD2 | TGTGCCAGCAGCCCAAGAGCGGGGATGCAAGAGACCCAGTACTTC | CASSPRAGMQETQYF
NA | TRBJ2-3 | 17 | TRBV3-1/TRBV3-2 | TRBD1 | TGTGCCAGCAGCCAACTCGGACAGGGGGGGACAGGAGATACGCAGTATTTT | CASSQLGQGGTGDTQYF
NA | TRBJ2-7 | 12 | TRBV3-1/TRBV3-2 | NA | TGTGCCAGCAGCCAAATGAGGGACGAGCAGTACTTC | CASSQMRDEQYF
NA | TRBJ1-1 | 15 | TRBV5-1 | NA | TGCGCCAGCAGCCCGATGGACACATCGATGATTGAAGCTTTCTTT | CASSPMDTSMIEAFF
NA | TRBJ2-1 | 16 | TRBV7-3 | TRBD2 | TGTGCCAGCAGCTTAAGGGCTAGCGGGGGTAGCAATGAGCAGTTCTTC | CASSLRASGGSNEQFF
few | TRBJ1-4 | 17 | TRBV4-1 | NA | TGCGCCAGCAGCCAGCTGTACTACAGGGAAGGCAGTGAAAAACTGTTTTTT | CASSQLYYREGSEKLFF
NA | TRBJ2-1 | 14 | TRBV10-3 | TRBD1 | TGTGCCATCAGTGAAGGACAGGGGACCAATGAGCAGTTCTTC | CAISEGQGTNEQFF
NA | TRBJ1-1 | 11 | TRBV5-1 | NA | TGCGCCAGCAGCTCCGCAGGGGAAGCTTTCTTT | CASSSAGEAFF
few | TRBJ1-2 | 13 | TRBV19 | NA | TGTGCCAGTAGTATCCCGGGGGTCCGTGGCTACACCTTC | CASSIPGVRGYTF
NA | TRBJ2-7 | 14 | TRBV5-8 | TRBD1 | TGTGCCAGCAGCCCGGACAGGGGGTACTCCGAGCAGTACTTC | CASSPDRGYSEQYF
few | TRBJ1-4 | 14 | TRBV9 | NA | TGTGCCAGCAGCCTGGCCCCAACTAATGAAAAACTGTTTTTT | CASSLAPTNEKLFF
NA | TRBJ1-6 | 16 | TRBV6-5 | NA | TGTGCCAGCGGTTTAGCAGGGGCCCACTATAATTCACCCCTCCACTTT | CASGLAGAHYNSPLHF
once | TRBJ1-3 | 16 | TRBV7-6 | TRBD1 | TGTGCCAGCAGCAACGGACAGGGGCGCTCTGGAAACACCATATATTTT | CASSNGQGRSGNTIYF
NA | TRBJ2-7 | 14 | TRBV7-9 | TRBD1 | TGTGCCAGCAGCAAACAGGGGGCGAGATACGAGCAGTACTTC | CASSKQGARYEQYF
NA | TRBJ1-1 | 14 | TRBV6-5 | NA | TGTGCCAGCAGTTACACGTCAGGGGTCACTGAAGCTTTCTTT | CASSYTSGVTEAFF
NA | TRBJ2-1 | 12 | TRBV7-8 | NA | TGTGCCAGCAGCCCAACAGGAGGGGGGGAGTTCTTC | CASSPTGGGEFF
NA | TRBJ2-2 | 16 | TRBV11-2 | NA | TGTGCCAGCAGCCACTTGTTTCTTTCGAACACCGGGGAGCTGTTTTTT | CASSHLFLSNTGELFF
NA | TRBJ1-1 | 12 | TRBV5-6 | NA | TGTGCCAGCAGCACGAAAGGGGGAGAAGCTTTCTTT | CASSTKGGEAFF
NA | TRBJ1-2 | 14 | TRBV9 | NA | TGTGCCAGCAGCCCCCGGGTGGAGGGCGGAAGCTACACCTTC | CASSPRVEGGSYTF
NA | TRBJ2-5 | 13 | TRBV5-8 | NA | TGTGCCAGCAGCCTCGGGGTGCAAGAGACCCAGTACTTC | CASSLGVQETQYF
NA | TRBJ1-1 | 10 | TRBV12-3/TRBV12-4 | NA | TGTGCCAGCAGCATCACTGAAGCTTTCTTT | CASSITEAFF
NA | TRBJ2-3 | 15 | TRBV9 | NA | TGTGCCAGCAGCCCGAGGGACTCCAGCACAGATACGCAGTATTTT | CASSPRDSSTDTQYF
NA | TRBJ1-1 | 14 | TRBV6-6 | NA | TGTGCCAGCAGTTTGGGAGAGATGAACACTGAAGCTTTCTTT | CASSLGEMNTEAFF
NA | TRBJ2-1 | 16 | TRBV5-5 | NA | TGTGCCAGCAGCTTTGAATCGGGAACATCCTACAATGAGCAGTTCTTC | CASSFESGTSYNEQFF
NA | TRBJ2-7 | 14 | TRBV18 | TRBD2 | TGTGCCAGCTCGGGGGGGACTTTGAGCTACGAGCAGTACTTC | CASSGGTLSYEQYF
once | TRBJ2-7 | 13 | TRBV12-3/TRBV12-4 | TRBD1 | TGTGCCAGCACCATCACAGGGGCGGGCGAGCAGTACTTC | CASTITGAGEQYF
NA | TRBJ1-2 | 13 | TRBV18 | NA | TGTGCCAGCTCACCATCACAGAGCTATGGCTACACCTTC | CASSPSQSYGYTF
NA | TRBJ1-4 | 13 | TRBV7-9 | TRBD1 | TGTGCCAGCTGTACAGGGGGCAATGAAAAACTGTTTTTT | CASCTGGNEKLFF
NA | TRBJ2-1 | 15 | TRBV27 | NA | TGTGCCAGCAGCCAAACAGGGTTCAGACGGAATGAGCAGTTCTTC | CASSQTGFRRNEQFF
NA | TRBJ1-2 | 13 | TRBV3-1/TRBV3-2 | NA | TGTGCCAGCGCCTCAGCGGGGTGGGATGGCTACACCTTC | CASASAGWDGYTF
NA | TRBJ1-2 | 15 | TRBV30 | NA | TGTGCCTGGAGTGTACCCAGGGGAGGGTTCTATGGCTACACCTTC | CAWSVPRGGFYGYTF
NA | TRBJ1-2 | 15 | TRBV7-2 | NA | TGTGCCAGCAGCCTCCGGGAAGGATTCAACTATGGCTACACCTTC | CASSLREGFNYGYTF
NA | TRBJ1-2 | 13 | TRBV18 | NA | TGTGCCAGCTCACCGGGAAGGGAGTCGGGCTACACCTTC | CASSPGRESGYTF